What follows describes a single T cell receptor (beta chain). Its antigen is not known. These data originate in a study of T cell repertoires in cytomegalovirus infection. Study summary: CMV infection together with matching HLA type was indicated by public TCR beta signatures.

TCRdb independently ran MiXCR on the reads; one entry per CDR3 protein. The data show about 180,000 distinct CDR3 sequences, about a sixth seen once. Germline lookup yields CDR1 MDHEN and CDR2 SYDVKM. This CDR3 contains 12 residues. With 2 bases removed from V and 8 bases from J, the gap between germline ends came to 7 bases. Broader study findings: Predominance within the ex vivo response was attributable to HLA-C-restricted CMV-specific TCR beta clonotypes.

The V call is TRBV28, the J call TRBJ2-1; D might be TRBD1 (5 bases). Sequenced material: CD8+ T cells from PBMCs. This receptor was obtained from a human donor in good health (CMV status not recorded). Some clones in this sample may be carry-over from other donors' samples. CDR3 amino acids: CASSLRGHEQFF. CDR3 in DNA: TGTGCCAGCAGTTTAAGGGGTCATGAGCAGTTCTTC.